The entry below gives a single T cell receptor beta chain sequence along with its context. Antigen specificity is unknown. These data come from a study of T cell responses to AZD1222 COVID-19 vaccine. Regarding the study as a whole: Females outnumbered males among donors, who were mostly white British; clonal diversity was possibly underestimated. Just five or six AZD1222 recipients tested seropositive at baseline. Along spike, vaccine-associated CD4 TCRs were found throughout, with dominance at 160-218 and 743-854.

Analyses pooled second doses at about 4 or about 12 weeks. V shed 7 bases, J shed 3 bases, and the junction held 5 bases outside the gene matches. Germline lookup yields CDR1 LGHDT and CDR2 YNNKEL (reference sequence). The CDR3 has 14 amino acids. The assay was immunoSEQ multiplex PCR, and TCRdb's table has in-frame clones only and misses some. The table includes approximately 100,000 clones, over 75% detected once. The chain has TRBV3-1 (or the pseudogene TRBV3-2) and TRBJ2-1; 8 bases align to TRBD1. Sequencing was performed on peripheral blood, taken 28 days after the second AZD1222 dose. This sequence originates from an adult who received the AZD1222 COVID-19 vaccine. The CDR3 protein is CASKEGQVYNEQFF. DNA for the CDR3: TGTGCCAGCAAAGAGGGACAGGTCTACAATGAGCAGTTCTTC.